Ten or more counts support the clone carrying this T cell receptor (beta chain). The antigen remains unidentified. The sample comes from a study of CD8+CD57+ T cells in acquired aplastic anemia. Overall study findings and caveats: Between patients and controls, around 31 CD8+ CDR3 sequences were found in common.

Genomic DNA templated the TCR beta VDJ and CDR3 profiling. TCRdb independently ran MiXCR on the reads; one entry per CDR3 protein. In the table there are over 150,000 distinct CDR3 sequences, about 52% of which are singletons. This CDR3 comprises 19 residues. Trimming removed 5 bases at V and 0 bases at J, with 21 bases between. In germline, CDR1 is SGHRS, CDR2 YFSETQ. CD8+CD57+ cell expansion, shown by flow cytometry, had occurred in the patients selected for sequencing. The V call is TRBV5-1, the J call TRBJ1-6; D is ambiguous. This receptor was obtained from a human donor with aplastic anemia. Sequenced input: sorted CD4+, CD8+, or CD8+CD57+ T cells (not recorded which) from PBMCs. The CDR3 nucleotides read TGCGCCAGCAGAAAGGTTGTAGGTCTCGTAGGCTCCTATAATTCACCCCTCCACTTT. Residues: CASRKVVGLVGSYNSPLHF.